This entry concerns a single TCR beta chain. What this receptor recognizes is not known. No qualities accompany the bases; no much larger clone lies one base away. This entry is derived from a study of identical twins listed by TCRdb under 2016. At the level of the whole study: To test whether fetal clonotypes persist, the study used deep sequencing on TCR alpha and beta repertoires from monozygotic twins, unrelated adults of various ages, and cord blood. Replicate twin experiments were performed at different times using different library preparation protocols to rule out contamination. Study-wide findings and limitations: Out-of-frame TCR alpha sharing in monozygotic twins was systematically underestimated by recombination models, whereas sharing between unrelated individuals was in agreement with the recombination models. Because the same donors could not be followed over many years, conclusions were based on cross-sectional statistical analysis. Abundant cord blood beta clonotypes had fewer insertions, young adult naive repertoires showed a similar but weaker trend, and memory repertoires showed no such trend. Excess twin sharing in beta out-of-frame sequences was weaker because fewer shared sequences lowered the signal-to-noise ratio. Zero-insertion analyses could be partly confounded by invariant T cells such as MAIT and iNKT, though diverse VJ usage argued against such confounding for most clonotypes. Compared with coincidental sharing between unrelated individuals, an excess of low generation-probability sequences was observed among out-of-frame TCR alpha sequences shared between twins.

Library preparation employed 5' RACE. The instrument given in TCRdb is Illumina HiSeq 2000. A universal primer binding site was added through template switching, and the final cDNA carried a unique molecular identifier so that TCR cDNA molecules could be counted accurately. First-strand cDNA for TCR alpha and beta chains was synthesized from specific primers in the conserved constant-segment region. To control for contamination, every cDNA library was double barcoded, receiving both a SMART-Mk sample barcode and Illumina barcodes. TruSeq adapter sequences, together with Illumina sample barcodes, were added in two successive PCR steps. The Illumina HiSeq platform was used with custom primers to sequence TCR alpha and beta cDNA libraries. The authors' pipeline ran thus. Unique molecular identifiers were extracted from raw reads with MiGEC, and CDR3 positions were determined with MiXCR. Recombination models were inferred per individual with the repgenHMM and IGoR tools using an EM algorithm. Shared clonotype analysis was performed with the tcR package in R, normalizing sharing by the product of cloneset sizes. To study raw recombination without the effects of thymic and clonal selection, out-of-frame nonproductive sequences were analyzed. In TCRdb, the public reads were trimmed at Q25 with fastp and aligned with MiXCR, with productive beta chains retained. Rows are unified per CDR3 protein, each entry keeping the most common DNA and genes. The V and J calls here are based on TCRdb, not the publication. Within this sample are just under 650,000 distinct CDR3 sequences, with just over 7% of them counted one time only. The ten largest account for 1.6% of the sample.

Only healthy Caucasian donors were included. Three pairs of female monozygotic twins, all aged roughly 18 to 30 years, made up the twin cohort. RNA for TCR libraries was isolated from peripheral blood mononuclear cells. The CDR3 spans 13 residues, from the cysteine through the phenylalanine. Only the CDR3 DNA is retained, 39 bases long and in frame from the first base. The germline ends are 12 bases apart after V is trimmed by 4 bases and J by 5 bases. The germline V gene encodes CDR1 SGHNT and CDR2 YYREEE (reference sequence). These records were also assigned to another study, of yellow fever vaccine responses in identical twins. The second source states: The authors reported that the T cell response to vaccination in identical twins appeared partly convergent and partly personalized. In identical twins, the study followed T cell clones that responded to the vaccine with precision.

What was sequenced was PBMCs. The TCR originated in a woman aged 18-29 years in good health. The chain was built from TRBV5-4 and TRBJ2-5; TRBD1 is a weak D gene call, 6 bases matching. The DNA sequence follows: TGTGCCAGCAGCCACCGAGGGGGTGAGACCCAGTACTTC. This sequence encodes CASSHRGGETQYF.